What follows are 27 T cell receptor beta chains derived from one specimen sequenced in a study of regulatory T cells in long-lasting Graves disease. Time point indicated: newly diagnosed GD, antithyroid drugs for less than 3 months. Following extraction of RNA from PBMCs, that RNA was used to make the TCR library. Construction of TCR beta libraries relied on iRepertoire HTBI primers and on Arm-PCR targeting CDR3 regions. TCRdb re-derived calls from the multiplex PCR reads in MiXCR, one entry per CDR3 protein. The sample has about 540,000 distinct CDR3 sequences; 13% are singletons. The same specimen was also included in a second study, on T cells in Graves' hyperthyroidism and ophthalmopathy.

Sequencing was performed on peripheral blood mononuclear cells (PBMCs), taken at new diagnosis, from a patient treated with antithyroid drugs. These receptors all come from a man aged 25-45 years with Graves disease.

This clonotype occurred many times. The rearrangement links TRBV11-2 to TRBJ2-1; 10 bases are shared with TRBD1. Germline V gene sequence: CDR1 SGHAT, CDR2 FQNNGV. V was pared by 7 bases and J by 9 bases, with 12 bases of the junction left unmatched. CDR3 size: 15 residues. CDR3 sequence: CASTLGQGSFGEQFF. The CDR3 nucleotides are TGTGCCAGCACCTTGGGACAGGGGAGTTTCGGTGAGCAGTTCTTC.

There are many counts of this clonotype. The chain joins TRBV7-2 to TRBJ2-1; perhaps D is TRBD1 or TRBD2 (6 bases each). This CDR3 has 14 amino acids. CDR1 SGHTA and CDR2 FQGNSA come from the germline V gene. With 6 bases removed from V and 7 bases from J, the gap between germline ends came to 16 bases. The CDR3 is CASSQTGGSNEQFF. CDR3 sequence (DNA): TGTGCCAGCAGTCAAACCGGGGGCAGTAATGAGCAGTTCTTC.

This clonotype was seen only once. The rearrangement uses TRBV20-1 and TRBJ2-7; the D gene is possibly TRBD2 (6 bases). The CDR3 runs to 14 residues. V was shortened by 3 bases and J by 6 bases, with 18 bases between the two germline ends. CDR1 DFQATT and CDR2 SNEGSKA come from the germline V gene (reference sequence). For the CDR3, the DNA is TGCAGTGCTAGGAATGTCGGGACTTCGAGCGAGCAGTACTTC. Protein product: CSARNVGTSSEQYF.

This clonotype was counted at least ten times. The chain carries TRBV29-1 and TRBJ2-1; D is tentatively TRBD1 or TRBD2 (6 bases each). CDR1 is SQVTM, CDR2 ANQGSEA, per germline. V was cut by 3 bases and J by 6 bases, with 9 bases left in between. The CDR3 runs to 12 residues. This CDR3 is CSVDEGGNEQFF. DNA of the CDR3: TGCAGCGTTGATGAGGGGGGCAATGAGCAGTTCTTC.

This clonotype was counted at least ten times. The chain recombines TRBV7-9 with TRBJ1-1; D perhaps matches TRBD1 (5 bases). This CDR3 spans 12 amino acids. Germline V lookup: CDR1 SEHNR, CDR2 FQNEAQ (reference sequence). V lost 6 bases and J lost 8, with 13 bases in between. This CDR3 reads CASRLGTEEAFF. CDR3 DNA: TGTGCCAGCAGACTTGGGACGGAAGAAGCTTTCTTT.

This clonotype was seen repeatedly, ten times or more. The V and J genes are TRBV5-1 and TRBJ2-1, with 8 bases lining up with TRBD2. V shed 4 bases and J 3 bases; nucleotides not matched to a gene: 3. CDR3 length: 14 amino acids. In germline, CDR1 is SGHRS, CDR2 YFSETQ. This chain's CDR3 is CASSSSGNYNEQFF. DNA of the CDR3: TGCGCCAGCAGCAGTAGCGGGAACTACAATGAGCAGTTCTTC.

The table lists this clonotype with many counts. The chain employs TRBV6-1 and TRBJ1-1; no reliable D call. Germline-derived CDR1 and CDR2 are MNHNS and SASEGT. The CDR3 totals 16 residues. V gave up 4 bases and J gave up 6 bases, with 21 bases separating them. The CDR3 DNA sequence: TGTGCCAGCAGTGTTCCGACGGAGCTCCCCTGGGCTGAAGCTTTCTTT. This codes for CASSVPTELPWAEAFF.

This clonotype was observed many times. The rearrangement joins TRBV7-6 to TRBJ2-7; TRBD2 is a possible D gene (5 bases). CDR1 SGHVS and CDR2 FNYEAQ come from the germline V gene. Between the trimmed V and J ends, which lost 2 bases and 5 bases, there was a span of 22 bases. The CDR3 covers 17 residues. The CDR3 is CASSLRAGGFDYHEQYF. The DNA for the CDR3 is TGTGCCAGCAGCTTACGCGCCGGCGGGTTTGACTACCACGAGCAGTACTTC.

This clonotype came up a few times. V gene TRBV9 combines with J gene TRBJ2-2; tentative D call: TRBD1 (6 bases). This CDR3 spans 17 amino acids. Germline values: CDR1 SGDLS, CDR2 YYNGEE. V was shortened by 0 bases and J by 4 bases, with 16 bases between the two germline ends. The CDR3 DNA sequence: TGTGCCAGCAGCGTAGGGGTCAGGGGCGTATCCACCGGGGAGCTGTTTTTT. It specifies CASSVGVRGVSTGELFF.

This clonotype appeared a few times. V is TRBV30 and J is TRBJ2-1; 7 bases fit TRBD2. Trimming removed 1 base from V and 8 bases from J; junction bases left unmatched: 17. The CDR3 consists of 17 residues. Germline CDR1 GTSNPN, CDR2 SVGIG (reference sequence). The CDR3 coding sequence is TGTGCCTGGAGTGCAACCGGACTAGGGGATTTTGATGATGAGCAGTTCTTC. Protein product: CAWSATGLGDFDDEQFF. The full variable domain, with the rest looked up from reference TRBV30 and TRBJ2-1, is SQTIHQWPATLVQPVGSPLSLECTVEGTSNPNLYWYRQAAGRGLQLLFYSVGIGQISSEVPQNLSASRPQDRQFILSSKKLLLSDSGFYLCAWSATGLGDFDDEQFFGPGTRLTVL.

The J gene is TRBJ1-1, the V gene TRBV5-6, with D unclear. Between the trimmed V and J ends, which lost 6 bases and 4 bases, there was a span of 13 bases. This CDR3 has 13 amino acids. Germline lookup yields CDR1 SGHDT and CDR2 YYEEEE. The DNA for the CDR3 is TGTGCCAGCAACCCGTCCCTGAGCACTGAAGCTTTCTTT. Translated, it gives CASNPSLSTEAFF. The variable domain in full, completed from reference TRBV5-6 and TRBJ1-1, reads DAGVTQSPTHLIKTRGQQVTLRCSPKSGHDTVSWYQQALGQGPQFIFQYYEEEERQRGNFPDRFSGHQFPNYSSELNVNALLLGDSALYLCASNPSLSTEAFFGQGTRLTVV.

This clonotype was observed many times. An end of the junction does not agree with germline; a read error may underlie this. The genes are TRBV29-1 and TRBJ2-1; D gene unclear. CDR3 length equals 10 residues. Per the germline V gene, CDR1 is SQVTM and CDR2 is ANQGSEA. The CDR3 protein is CSLDSMAGFF. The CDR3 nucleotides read TGCAGCCTTGATAGTATGGCAGGGTTCTTC.

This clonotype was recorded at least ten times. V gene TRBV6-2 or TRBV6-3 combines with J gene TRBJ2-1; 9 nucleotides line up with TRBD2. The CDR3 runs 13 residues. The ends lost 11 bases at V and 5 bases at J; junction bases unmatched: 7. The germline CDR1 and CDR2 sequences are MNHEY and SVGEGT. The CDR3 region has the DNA TGTGCCTTGAGAGCGGGAGGCAACAATGAGCAGTTCTTC. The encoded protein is CALRAGGNNEQFF.

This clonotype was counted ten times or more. The CDR3 loop is CASSLGGRRYEQYF. The DNA of the CDR3 is TGTGCCAGCAGCTTGGGCGGGAGGCGGTACGAGCAGTACTTC. This sequence joins TRBV13 and TRBJ2-7, with TRBD2 identical over 8 bases. The germline CDR1 and CDR2 sequences are PRHDT and FYEKMQ (reference sequence). The CDR3 loop spans 14 amino acids. The J segment lost 4 bases and the V segment lost 3 bases, leaving 5 bases of the junction unmatched.

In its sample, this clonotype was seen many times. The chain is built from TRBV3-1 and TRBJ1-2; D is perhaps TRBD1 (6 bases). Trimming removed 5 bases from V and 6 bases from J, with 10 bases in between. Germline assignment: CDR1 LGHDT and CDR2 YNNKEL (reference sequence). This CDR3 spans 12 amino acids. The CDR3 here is CASSRTVDGYTF. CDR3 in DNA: TGTGCCAGCAGCAGGACAGTCGATGGCTACACCTTC.

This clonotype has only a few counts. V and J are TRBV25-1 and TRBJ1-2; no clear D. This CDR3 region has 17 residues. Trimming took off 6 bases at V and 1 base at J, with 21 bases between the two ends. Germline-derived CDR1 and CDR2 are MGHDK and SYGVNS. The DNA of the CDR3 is TGTGCCAGCAGGAGATCGGAGACCGGGCCTTTTAACTATGGCTACACCTTC. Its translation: CASRRSETGPFNYGYTF.

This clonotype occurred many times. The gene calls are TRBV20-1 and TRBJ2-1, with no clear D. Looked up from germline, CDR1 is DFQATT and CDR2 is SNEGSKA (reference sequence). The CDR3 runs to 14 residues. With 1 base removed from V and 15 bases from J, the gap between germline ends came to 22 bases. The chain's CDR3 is CSARGPNLGLDLFF. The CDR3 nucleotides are TGCAGTGCTAGAGGCCCCAACTTGGGCCTCGACCTGTTCTTC.

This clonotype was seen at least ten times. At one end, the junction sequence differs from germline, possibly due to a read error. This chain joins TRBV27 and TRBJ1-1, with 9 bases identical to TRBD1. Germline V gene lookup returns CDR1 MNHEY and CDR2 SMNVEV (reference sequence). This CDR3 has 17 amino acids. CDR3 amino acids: CASSLSWDRVLNTEAFF. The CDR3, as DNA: TGTGCCAGCAGTTTATCGTGGGACAGGGTCCTGAATACTGAAGCTTTCTTT.

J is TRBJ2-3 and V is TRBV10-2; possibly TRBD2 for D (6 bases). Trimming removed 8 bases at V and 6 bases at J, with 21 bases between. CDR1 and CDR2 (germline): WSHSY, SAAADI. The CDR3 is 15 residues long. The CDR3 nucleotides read TGCGCCAGCTACTCGGGAACCCCGGCGGGGGATACGCAGTATTTT. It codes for CASYSGTPAGDTQYF.

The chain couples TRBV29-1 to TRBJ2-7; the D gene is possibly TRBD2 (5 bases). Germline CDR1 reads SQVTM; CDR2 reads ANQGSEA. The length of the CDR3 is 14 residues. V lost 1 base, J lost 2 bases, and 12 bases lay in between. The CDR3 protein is CSVEVLETTYEQYF. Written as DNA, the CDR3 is TGCAGCGTTGAAGTGTTAGAGACTACCTACGAGCAGTACTTC.

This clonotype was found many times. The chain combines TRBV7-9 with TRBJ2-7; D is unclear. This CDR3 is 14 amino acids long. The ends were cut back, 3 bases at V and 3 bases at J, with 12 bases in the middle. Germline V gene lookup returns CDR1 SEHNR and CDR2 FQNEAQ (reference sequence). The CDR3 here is CASSLWTENYEQYF. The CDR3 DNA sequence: TGTGCCAGCAGCTTGTGGACGGAAAACTACGAGCAGTACTTC.

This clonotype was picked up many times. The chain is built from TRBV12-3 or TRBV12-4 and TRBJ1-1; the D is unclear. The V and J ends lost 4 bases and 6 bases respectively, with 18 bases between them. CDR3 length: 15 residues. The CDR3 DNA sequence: TGTGCCAGCAGTTCGGGTGGGAGAGGGCGTCCTGAAGCTTTCTTT. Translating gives CASSSGGRGRPEAFF.

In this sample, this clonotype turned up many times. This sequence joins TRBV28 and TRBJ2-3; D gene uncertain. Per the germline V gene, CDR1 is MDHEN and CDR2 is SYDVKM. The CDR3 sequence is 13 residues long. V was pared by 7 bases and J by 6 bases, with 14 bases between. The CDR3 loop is CASTLSLADTQYF. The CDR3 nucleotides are TGTGCCAGCACCCTTTCTCTGGCGGATACGCAGTATTTT.

CDR3 sequence: CSAHPDTSTDTQYF. CDR3 sequence (DNA): TGCAGTGCTCATCCGGATACTAGCACAGATACGCAGTATTTT. The chain recombines TRBV20-1 with TRBJ2-3; D uncertain. Germline V lookup: CDR1 DFQATT, CDR2 SNEGSKA (reference sequence). Trimming cost V 5 bases and J 0 bases, with 12 bases left between them. The CDR3 totals 14 residues.

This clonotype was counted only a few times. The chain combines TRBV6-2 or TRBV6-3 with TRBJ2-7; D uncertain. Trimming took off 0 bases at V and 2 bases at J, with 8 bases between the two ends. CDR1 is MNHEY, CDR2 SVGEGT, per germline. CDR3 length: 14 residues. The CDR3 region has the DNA TGTGCCAGCAGTTACTCCGCCACCCCCTACGAGCAGTACTTC. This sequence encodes CASSYSATPYEQYF.

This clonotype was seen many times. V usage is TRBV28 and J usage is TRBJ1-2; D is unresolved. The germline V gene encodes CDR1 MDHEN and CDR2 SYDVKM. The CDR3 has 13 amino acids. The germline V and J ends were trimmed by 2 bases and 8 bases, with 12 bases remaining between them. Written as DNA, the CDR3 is TGTGCCAGCAGTTTAGGGGTCCCTATGGGCTACACCTTC. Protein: CASSLGVPMGYTF.

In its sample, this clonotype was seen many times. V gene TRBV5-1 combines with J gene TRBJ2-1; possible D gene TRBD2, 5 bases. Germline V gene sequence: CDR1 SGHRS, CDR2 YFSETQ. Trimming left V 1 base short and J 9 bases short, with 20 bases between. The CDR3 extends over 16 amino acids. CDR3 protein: CASSLYGVFAAVEQFF. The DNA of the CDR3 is TGCGCCAGCAGCTTGTACGGGGTCTTTGCGGCGGTTGAGCAGTTCTTC.